A few counts support the clone carrying this T cell receptor (beta chain). Its specificity is unknown. Arm-PCR of CDR3 regions and iRepertoire HTBI primers were the basis on which TCR beta libraries were built. TCRdb independently ran MiXCR on the multiplex PCR reads; one entry per CDR3 protein. The sample consists of about 310,000 distinct CDR3 sequences, 18% of them appearing once. This specimen comes from a study of regulatory T cells in long-lasting Graves disease. Study outcomes and limitations: Among samples with persistent disease, TRBV28, TRBJ1-2 and TRBJ2-5 were favored. Persistent Graves' cases showed lower TCR diversity than newly diagnosed cases.

The ends were cut back, 1 base at V and 2 bases at J, with 8 bases in the middle. CDR3 size: 14 residues. Germline CDR1 is LNHDA and CDR2 is SQIVND (reference sequence). Time point noted: newly diagnosed GD, antithyroid drugs for less than 3 months. Isolated PBMC RNA provided the starting material for the TCR library. The starting material was peripheral blood mononuclear cells (PBMCs), obtained at new diagnosis, from a patient treated with antithyroid drugs. This chain joins TRBV19 and TRBJ1-1; D call uncertain. The sequence was obtained from a female donor with Graves disease. The CDR3 nucleotides are TGTGCCAGTAGTATAGGATCCAGCAACACTGAAGCTTTCTTT. Translation gives CASSIGSSNTEAFF.